The 17 T cell receptor beta chains listed next were all sequenced from one sample in a study of T cells expressing NK-cell markers. TCRdb reprocessed the 5' RACE reads, keeping one entry per CDR3 protein, no DNA. Listed are roughly 380,000 distinct CDR3 sequences; 5.2% falls within the top ten. Sequenced: blood T cells: a sorted CD56 or NKG2C T cell subset, CD4+ or CD8+ T cells, or bulk PBMC T cells (not recorded which). These TCRs come from a man aged 18 to 69 in good health.

This chain uses TRBV5-1 with TRBJ2-7; TCRdb indicates TRBD2, and absent DNA this call remains unverified. The V gene's germline CDR1 is SGHRS and CDR2 YFSETQ. The CDR3 spans 14 residues. The CDR3 here is CASSSGTPRGEQYF. Using reference TRBV5-1 and TRBJ2-7 for the parts outside the CDR3, the full variable domain is KAGVTQTPRYLIKTRGQQVTLSCSPISGHRSVSWYQQTPGQGLQFLFEYFSETQRNKGNFPGRFSGRQFSNSRSEMNVSTLELGDSALYLCASSSGTPRGEQYFGPGTRLTVT.

The chain's CDR3 is CASSPTSGGKYYEQYF. This rearrangement joins TRBV5-1 to TRBJ2-7; TCRdb proposes TRBD2, but this gene call is untestable without DNA. The CDR3 spans 16 residues. From germline, CDR1 is SGHRS and CDR2 YFSETQ.

The V call is TRBV20-1, the J call TRBJ1-5. This CDR3 contains 16 residues. CDR1 is DFQATT, CDR2 SNEGSKA, per germline (reference sequence). This CDR3 is CSARPAARAGDQPQHF.

The chain links TRBV5-1 to TRBJ2-7; TCRdb calls TRBD1, which cannot be checked without DNA. The germline V gene encodes CDR1 SGHRS and CDR2 YFSETQ. The CDR3 runs to 11 residues. The CDR3 spells CASAGMTEQYF.

This rearrangement joins TRBV15 to TRBJ1-1; the TCRdb call, TRBD1, lacks DNA for checking. Germline assignment: CDR1 LNHNV and CDR2 YYDKDF (reference sequence). This CDR3 is built from 15 residues. The CDR3: CATSRDTGRTSEAFF.

The chain combines TRBV29-1 with TRBJ2-3; checking the TCRdb D call of TRBD1 is not possible without DNA. The CDR3 spans 12 residues. CDR1 is SQVTM and CDR2 is ANQGSEA in the germline V gene. The CDR3: CSVVQATDTQYF.

The rearrangement uses TRBV7-2 and TRBJ1-2; TCRdb's D call, TRBD1, is unchecked because there is no DNA. CDR1 and CDR2 (germline): SGHTA, FQGNSA. This CDR3 is 17 amino acids long. CDR3 region: CASSLAPRTGGDDGYTF.

The chain employs TRBV10-3 and TRBJ2-1. The CDR3 extends over 13 amino acids. The germline CDR1 and CDR2 sequences are ENHRY and SYGVKD. The CDR3 is CAISTTDISEQFF.

The chain recombines TRBV3-1 with TRBJ2-4. This CDR3 spans 11 amino acids. The V gene's germline CDR1 is LGHDT and CDR2 YNNKEL (reference sequence). The CDR3 here is CASSQDSREYF. The complete variable domain, with remaining parts taken from reference TRBV3-1 and TRBJ2-4, reads DTAVSQTPKYLVTQMGNDKSIKCEQNLGHDTMYWYKQDSKKFLKIMFSYNNKELIINETVPNRFSPKSPDKAHLNLHINSLELGDSAVYFCASSQDSREYFGAGTRLSVL.

The rearrangement joins TRBV7-2 to TRBJ2-1; lacking DNA, the TRBD1 call made by TCRdb goes unchecked. The CDR3 consists of 14 residues. The germline CDR1 and CDR2 sequences are SGHTA and FQGNSA. This CDR3 is CASSSYREYAEQFF.

The chain links TRBV6-2 or TRBV6-3 to TRBJ1-6. The CDR3 loop spans 15 amino acids. CDR1 is MNHEY and CDR2 is SVGEGT in the germline V gene. This CDR3 is CASSYSSGRRSPLHF.

The J gene is TRBJ1-2, the V gene TRBV5-5; TCRdb picks TRBD1, but there is no DNA to check that call. Germline CDR1 and CDR2: SGHKS and YYEKEE (reference sequence). CDR3 length: 15 residues. CDR3 protein: CASSLGPGGWYGYTF.

The J gene is TRBJ2-6, the V gene TRBV7-8; as DNA is missing, the TRBD1 call by TCRdb cannot be tested. Looked up from germline, CDR1 is SGHVS and CDR2 is FQNEAQ. CDR3 size: 16 residues. CDR3 sequence reads: CASSPRLDTGANVLTF.

V and J are TRBV7-9 and TRBJ2-7; as DNA is missing, the TRBD2 call by TCRdb cannot be tested. The germline CDR1 and CDR2 sequences are SEHNR and FQNEAQ (reference sequence). The CDR3 covers 15 residues. The CDR3 sequence: CASSFRASGGYEQYF.

V is TRBV2 and J is TRBJ2-1; absent DNA, TCRdb's TRBD1 call cannot be checked. CDR3 length: 13 residues. In germline, CDR1 is SNHLY, CDR2 FYNNEI. The CDR3 sequence: CASSDPGAGEQFF.

The chain employs TRBV28 and TRBJ2-3; the D gene TCRdb calls, TRBD1, cannot be checked with no DNA. CDR3 size: 13 residues. The germline CDR1 and CDR2 sequences are MDHEN and SYDVKM. The CDR3 loop is CAISGGAQDTQYF.

The chain employs TRBV20-1 and TRBJ2-3; no DNA is available, so the TRBD1 call from TCRdb remains unchecked. The CDR3 extends over 15 amino acids. Germline lookup yields CDR1 DFQATT and CDR2 SNEGSKA (reference sequence). The CDR3 loop reads CRPPLGGPNTDTQYF.